This is a list of T cell receptor beta chains from one sample in a study of cytomegalovirus exposure and HLA in healthy donors. Profiled with immunoSEQ multiplex PCR; TCRdb holds only in-frame clones, not every one. Seen here are about 160,000 clones, 84% observed once, and the top ten hold 1.5% to 2%. The sample taken for sequencing was PBMCs. These receptors were collected from a man aged 18 to 35 in good health and CMV-seronegative. Each CDR3 is given with its conserved first and last residue. Each record gives: D gene, J gene, clone size, CDR3 length, V gene, CDR3 DNA, CDR3 protein. D genes are given only for firm matches. Size is omitted from some rows. Given values are once, few, many or a class for expanded clones.

d_gene: .; j_gene: TRBJ1-1; abundance: .; len: 13; v_gene: TRBV29-1; CDR3nt: TGCAGCGTCTCGGACTCCCCAGGAGCTGAAGCTTTCTTT; CDR3aa: CSVSDSPGAEAFF
d_gene: TRBD1; j_gene: TRBJ2-3; abundance: once; len: 18; v_gene: TRBV27; CDR3nt: TGTGCCAGCAGTTTATCGTGGAGGGGCCAGGGGGCGGGGGATACGCAGTATTTT; CDR3aa: CASSLSWRGQGAGDTQYF
d_gene: .; j_gene: TRBJ1-2; abundance: .; len: 14; v_gene: TRBV13; CDR3nt: TGTGCCAGCAGCTTTTCGAGGGCGGGTAGTGGCTACACCTTC; CDR3aa: CASSFSRAGSGYTF
d_gene: TRBD2; j_gene: TRBJ2-1; abundance: .; len: 14; v_gene: TRBV28; CDR3nt: TGTGCCAGCAGTTTGTCTAGGGGAGGGTATGAGCAGTTCTTC; CDR3aa: CASSLSRGGYEQFF
d_gene: .; j_gene: TRBJ2-3; abundance: .; len: 16; v_gene: TRBV10-1; CDR3nt: TGCGCCAGCAGTGAGTTTGGGCAAACTGGCACAGATACGCAGTATTTT; CDR3aa: CASSEFGQTGTDTQYF
d_gene: .; j_gene: TRBJ2-2; abundance: .; len: 16; v_gene: TRBV9; CDR3nt: TGTGCCAGCAGCCCTAGGAACACGGCGAACACCGGGGAGCTGTTTTTT; CDR3aa: CASSPRNTANTGELFF
d_gene: .; j_gene: TRBJ2-5; abundance: .; len: 16; v_gene: TRBV19; CDR3nt: TGTGCCAGTAGTATGGGGTCGGACGGGACTGCGGAGACCCAGTACTTC; CDR3aa: CASSMGSDGTAETQYF
d_gene: .; j_gene: TRBJ1-1; abundance: .; len: 16; v_gene: TRBV7-3; CDR3nt: TGTGCCAGCAGCTTAACGTATGTCGCGGATTACACTGAAGCTTTCTTT; CDR3aa: CASSLTYVADYTEAFF
d_gene: TRBD1; j_gene: TRBJ1-4; abundance: .; len: 17; v_gene: TRBV9; CDR3nt: TGTGCCAGCAGCGTAGGGACAGGGGTGGCAACTAATGAAAAACTGTTTTTT; CDR3aa: CASSVGTGVATNEKLFF
d_gene: .; j_gene: TRBJ1-4; abundance: few; len: 17; v_gene: TRBV5-4; CDR3nt: TGTGCCAGCAGCCACGGCCAGGCCGGAAGAAATAATGAAAAACTGTTTTTT; CDR3aa: CASSHGQAGRNNEKLFF
d_gene: .; j_gene: TRBJ1-2; abundance: .; len: 13; v_gene: TRBV9; CDR3nt: TGTGCCAGCAGGGGGGGGTCCAACTATGGCTACACCTTC; CDR3aa: CASRGGSNYGYTF
d_gene: TRBD1; j_gene: TRBJ2-7; abundance: .; len: 14; v_gene: TRBV9; CDR3nt: TGTGCCAGCAGCCAGACAGGGACCCGACACGAGCAGTACTTC; CDR3aa: CASSQTGTRHEQYF
d_gene: TRBD2; j_gene: TRBJ2-3; abundance: .; len: 23; v_gene: TRBV29-1; CDR3nt: TGCAGCGTCGGTAAATCGGACTCGCGGGGGGACCTTCTATATTCTCTAAGCACAGATACGCAGTATTTT; CDR3aa: CSVGKSDSRGDLLYSLSTDTQYF
d_gene: TRBD2; j_gene: TRBJ2-5; abundance: .; len: 18; v_gene: TRBV5-1; CDR3nt: TGCGCCAGCAGCCCCTCTAGGACTAGCGGGGGGGCCGCAGAGACCCAGTACTTC; CDR3aa: CASSPSRTSGGAAETQYF
d_gene: .; j_gene: TRBJ2-7; abundance: .; len: 13; v_gene: TRBV11-2; CDR3nt: TGTGCCAGCAGCTGGGACTCTTTTTACGAGCAGTACTTC; CDR3aa: CASSWDSFYEQYF
d_gene: .; j_gene: TRBJ1-2; abundance: .; len: 13; v_gene: TRBV5-4; CDR3nt: TGCGCCAGCAGCGCAGGACAGAACTATGGCTACACCTTC; CDR3aa: CASSAGQNYGYTF
d_gene: .; j_gene: TRBJ2-5; abundance: .; len: 14; v_gene: TRBV28; CDR3nt: TGTGCCAGCAGAGCCCCAGGTGTCCAAGAGACCCAGTACTTC; CDR3aa: CASRAPGVQETQYF
d_gene: TRBD1; j_gene: TRBJ2-1; abundance: .; len: 14; v_gene: TRBV19; CDR3nt: TGTGCCAGTACCCCAGGGGGAAACTTTAATGAGCAGTTCTTC; CDR3aa: CASTPGGNFNEQFF
d_gene: TRBD2; j_gene: TRBJ2-3; abundance: .; len: 17; v_gene: TRBV5-1; CDR3nt: TGCGCCAGCAAGGCTGGGTTGCGGGAGGGCGGTGCAGATACGCAGTATTTT; CDR3aa: CASKAGLREGGADTQYF
d_gene: TRBD2; j_gene: TRBJ2-2; abundance: .; len: 16; v_gene: TRBV5-4; CDR3nt: TGTGCCAGCAGCACCGGGACTAGCGGGAGGGCCGGGGAGCTGTTTTTT; CDR3aa: CASSTGTSGRAGELFF
d_gene: .; j_gene: TRBJ2-1; abundance: .; len: 14; v_gene: TRBV5-1; CDR3nt: TGCGCCAGCAGCACACCCAGGGGTTGGAATGAGCAGTTCTTC; CDR3aa: CASSTPRGWNEQFF
d_gene: TRBD2; j_gene: TRBJ2-2; abundance: .; len: 17; v_gene: TRBV28; CDR3nt: TGTGCCAGCAGAAGCTCCGGGACTAGGGCTCTGACCGGGGAGCTGTTTTTT; CDR3aa: CASRSSGTRALTGELFF
d_gene: TRBD2; j_gene: TRBJ2-7; abundance: .; len: 16; v_gene: TRBV9; CDR3nt: TGTGCCAGCAGCCCCAGCCCAGCGGGAGGCGGGATCGAGCAGTACTTC; CDR3aa: CASSPSPAGGGIEQYF
d_gene: TRBD1; j_gene: TRBJ2-7; abundance: .; len: 15; v_gene: TRBV7-9; CDR3nt: TGTGCCAGCAGCTTGCCGGGACAGGGGGTTTACGAGCAGTACTTC; CDR3aa: CASSLPGQGVYEQYF
d_gene: .; j_gene: TRBJ2-3; abundance: .; len: 12; v_gene: TRBV11-2; CDR3nt: TGTGCCAGCAGCTTAGGCGGAGATTTTTGGTATTTT; CDR3aa: CASSLGGDFWYF
d_gene: .; j_gene: TRBJ1-6; abundance: few; len: 17; v_gene: TRBV28; CDR3nt: TGTGCCAGCAGCCCCCCCAGGGGCCGCTCCTATAATTCACCCCTCCACTTT; CDR3aa: CASSPPRGRSYNSPLHF
d_gene: .; j_gene: TRBJ1-6; abundance: .; len: 12; v_gene: TRBV5-8; CDR3nt: TGTGCCAGCAGCCTCTATAATTCACCCCTCCACTTT; CDR3aa: CASSLYNSPLHF